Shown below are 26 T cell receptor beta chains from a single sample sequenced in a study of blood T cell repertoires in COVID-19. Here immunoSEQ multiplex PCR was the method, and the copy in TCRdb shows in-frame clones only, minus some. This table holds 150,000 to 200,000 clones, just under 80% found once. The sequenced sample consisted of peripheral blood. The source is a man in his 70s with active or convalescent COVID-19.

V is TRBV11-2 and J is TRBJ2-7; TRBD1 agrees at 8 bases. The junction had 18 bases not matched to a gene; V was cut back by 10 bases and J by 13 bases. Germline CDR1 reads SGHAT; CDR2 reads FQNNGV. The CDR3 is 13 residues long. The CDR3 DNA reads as TGTGCCACCTGGGACAGGCGGGTGCCCTCCCCTTACTTC. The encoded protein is CATWDRRVPSPYF.

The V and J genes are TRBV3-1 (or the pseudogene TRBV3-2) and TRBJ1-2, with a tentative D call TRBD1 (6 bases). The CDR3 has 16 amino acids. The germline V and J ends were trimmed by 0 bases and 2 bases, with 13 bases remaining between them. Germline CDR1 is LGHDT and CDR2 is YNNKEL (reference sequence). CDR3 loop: CASSQEGDRSNYGYTF. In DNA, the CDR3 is TGTGCCAGCAGCCAAGAGGGAGACAGGTCCAACTATGGCTACACCTTC.

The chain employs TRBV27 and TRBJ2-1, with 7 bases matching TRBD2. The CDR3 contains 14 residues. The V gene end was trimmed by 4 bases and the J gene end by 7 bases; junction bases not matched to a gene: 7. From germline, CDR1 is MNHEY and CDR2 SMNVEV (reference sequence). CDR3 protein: CASSSVAGINEQFF. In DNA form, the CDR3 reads TGTGCCAGCAGTTCGGTAGCGGGTATTAATGAGCAGTTCTTC.

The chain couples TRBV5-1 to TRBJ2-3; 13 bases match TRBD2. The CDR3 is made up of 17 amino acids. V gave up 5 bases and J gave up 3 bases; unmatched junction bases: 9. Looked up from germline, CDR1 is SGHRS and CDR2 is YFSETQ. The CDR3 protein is CASRYGTSGMLTDTQYF. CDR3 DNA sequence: TGCGCCAGCAGGTACGGGACTAGCGGGATGCTTACAGATACGCAGTATTTT.

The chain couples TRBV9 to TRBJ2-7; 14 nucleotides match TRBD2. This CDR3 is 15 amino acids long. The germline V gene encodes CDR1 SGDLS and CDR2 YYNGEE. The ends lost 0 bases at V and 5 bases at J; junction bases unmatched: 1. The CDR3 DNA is TGTGCCAGCAGCGTAGGGGGACTAGCGGGAGACGAGCAGTACTTC. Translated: CASSVGGLAGDEQYF.

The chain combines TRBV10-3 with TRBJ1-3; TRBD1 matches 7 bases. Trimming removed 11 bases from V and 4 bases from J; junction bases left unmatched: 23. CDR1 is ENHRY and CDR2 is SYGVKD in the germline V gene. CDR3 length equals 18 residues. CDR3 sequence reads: CASGDSSVFRRFGNTIYF. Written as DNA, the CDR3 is TGTGCCTCAGGGGACAGCTCGGTGTTCCGAAGATTCGGAAACACCATATATTTT.

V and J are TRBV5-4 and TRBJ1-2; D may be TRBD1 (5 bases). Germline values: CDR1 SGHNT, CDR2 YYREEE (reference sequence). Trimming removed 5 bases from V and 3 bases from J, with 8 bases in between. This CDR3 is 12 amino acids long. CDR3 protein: CASSSTDYGYTF. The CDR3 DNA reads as TGTGCCAGCAGTTCGACAGACTATGGCTACACCTTC.

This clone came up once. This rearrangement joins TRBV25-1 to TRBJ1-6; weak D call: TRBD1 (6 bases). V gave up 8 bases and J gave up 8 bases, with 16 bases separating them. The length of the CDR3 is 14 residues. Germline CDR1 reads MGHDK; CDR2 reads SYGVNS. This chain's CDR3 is CASSPYRVDSPLHF. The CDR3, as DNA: TGTGCCAGCTCCCCCTACAGGGTGGATTCACCCCTCCACTTT.

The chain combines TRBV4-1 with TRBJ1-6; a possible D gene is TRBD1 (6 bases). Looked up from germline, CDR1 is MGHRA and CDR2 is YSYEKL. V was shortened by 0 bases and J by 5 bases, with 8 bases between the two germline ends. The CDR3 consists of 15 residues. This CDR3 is CASSQDRGHNSPLHF. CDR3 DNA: TGCGCCAGCAGCCAAGACAGGGGACATAATTCACCCCTCCACTTT.

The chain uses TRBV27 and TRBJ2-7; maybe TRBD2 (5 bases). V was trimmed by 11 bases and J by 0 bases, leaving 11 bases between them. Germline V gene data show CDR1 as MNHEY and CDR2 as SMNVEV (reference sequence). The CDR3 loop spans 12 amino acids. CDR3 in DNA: TGTGCCGCGCGGGCAAGCTCCTACGAGCAGTACTTC. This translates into CAARASSYEQYF.

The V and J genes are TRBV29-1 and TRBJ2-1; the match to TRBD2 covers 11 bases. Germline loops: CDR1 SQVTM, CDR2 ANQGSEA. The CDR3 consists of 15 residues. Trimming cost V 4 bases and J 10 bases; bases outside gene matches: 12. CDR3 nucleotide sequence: TGCAGCGTTGGAGTTGGGACTAGCGGTCCTTGGGAGCAGTTCTTC. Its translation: CSVGVGTSGPWEQFF.

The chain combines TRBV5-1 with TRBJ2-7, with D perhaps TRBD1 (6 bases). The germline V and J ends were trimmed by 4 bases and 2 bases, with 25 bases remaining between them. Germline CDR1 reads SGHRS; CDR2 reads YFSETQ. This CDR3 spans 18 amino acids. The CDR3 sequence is CASSTTGQGQGNTYEQYF. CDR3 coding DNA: TGCGCCAGCAGCACCACTGGCCAGGGGCAAGGAAACACCTACGAGCAGTACTTC.

The CDR3 coding sequence is TGTGCCAGCAGTTACGGGACTAGCATTGGCAATGAGCAGTTCTTC. This encodes CASSYGTSIGNEQFF. This sequence joins TRBV6-2 or TRBV6-3 and TRBJ2-1, with 9 bases fitting TRBD2. The ends lost 2 bases at V and 6 bases at J; junction bases unmatched: 5. The CDR3 covers 15 residues. Germline V gene lookup returns CDR1 MNHEY and CDR2 SVGEGT.

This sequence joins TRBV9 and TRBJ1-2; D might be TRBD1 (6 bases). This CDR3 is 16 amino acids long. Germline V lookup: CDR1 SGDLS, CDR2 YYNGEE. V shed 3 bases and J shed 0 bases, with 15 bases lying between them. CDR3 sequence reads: CASSAPPGHPNYGYTF. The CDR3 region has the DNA TGTGCCAGCAGCGCTCCACCGGGACATCCTAACTATGGCTACACCTTC.

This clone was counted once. CDR3 sequence: CASSPGLTIYEQYF. CDR3 coding DNA: TGTGCCAGTAGCCCGGGACTTACGATTTACGAGCAGTACTTC. This chain connects TRBV19 to TRBJ2-7; perhaps TRBD2 as D (6 bases). Between the trimmed V and J ends, which lost 6 bases and 4 bases, there was a span of 16 bases. There are 14 residues in the CDR3. Germline V lookup: CDR1 LNHDA, CDR2 SQIVND (reference sequence).

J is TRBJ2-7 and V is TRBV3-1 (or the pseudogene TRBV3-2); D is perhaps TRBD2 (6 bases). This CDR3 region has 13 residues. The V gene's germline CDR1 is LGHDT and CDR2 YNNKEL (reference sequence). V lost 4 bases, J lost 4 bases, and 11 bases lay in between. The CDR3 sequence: CASSLGRGYEQYF. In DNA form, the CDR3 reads TGTGCCAGCAGCCTGGGCCGGGGGTACGAGCAGTACTTC.

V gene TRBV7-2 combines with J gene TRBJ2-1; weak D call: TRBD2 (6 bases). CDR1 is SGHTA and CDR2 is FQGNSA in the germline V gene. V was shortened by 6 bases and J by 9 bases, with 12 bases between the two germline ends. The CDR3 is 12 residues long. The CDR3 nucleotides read TGTGCCAGCAGGGAGGGAAGAGGTGAGCAGTTCTTC. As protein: CASREGRGEQFF.

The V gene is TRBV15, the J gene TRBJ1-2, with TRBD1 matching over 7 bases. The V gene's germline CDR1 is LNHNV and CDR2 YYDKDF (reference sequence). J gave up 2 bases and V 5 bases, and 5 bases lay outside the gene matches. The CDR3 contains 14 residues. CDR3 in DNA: TGTGCCACCAGCCCGGGACAGATAAACTATGGCTACACCTTC. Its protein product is CATSPGQINYGYTF.

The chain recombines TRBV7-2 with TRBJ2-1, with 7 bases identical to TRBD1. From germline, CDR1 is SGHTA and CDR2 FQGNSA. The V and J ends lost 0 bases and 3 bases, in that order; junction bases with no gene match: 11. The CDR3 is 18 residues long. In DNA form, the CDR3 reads TGTGCCAGCAGCTTAGCGTGGTCGGGACAGAACCTCTACAATGAGCAGTTCTTC. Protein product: CASSLAWSGQNLYNEQFF.

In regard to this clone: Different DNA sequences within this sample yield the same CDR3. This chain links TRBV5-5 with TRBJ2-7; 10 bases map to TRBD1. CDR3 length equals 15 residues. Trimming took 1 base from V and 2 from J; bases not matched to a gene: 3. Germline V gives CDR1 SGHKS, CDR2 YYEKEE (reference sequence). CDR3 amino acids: CASSLRDRGTYEQYF. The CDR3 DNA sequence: TGTGCCAGCAGCTTGAGGGACAGGGGTACCTACGAGCAGTACTTC.

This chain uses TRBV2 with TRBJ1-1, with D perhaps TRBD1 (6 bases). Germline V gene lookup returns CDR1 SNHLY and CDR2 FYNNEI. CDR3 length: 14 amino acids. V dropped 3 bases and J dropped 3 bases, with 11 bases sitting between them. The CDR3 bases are TGTGCCAGCAGTGAGGGGAGGGGGTACACTGAAGCTTTCTTT. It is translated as CASSEGRGYTEAFF.

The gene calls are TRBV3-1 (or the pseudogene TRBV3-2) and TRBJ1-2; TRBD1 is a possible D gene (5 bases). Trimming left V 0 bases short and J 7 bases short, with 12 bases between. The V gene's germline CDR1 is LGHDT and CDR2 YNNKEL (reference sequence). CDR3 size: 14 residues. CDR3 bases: TGTGCCAGCAGCCAAGATCTAAGGGGTTCTGGCTACACCTTC. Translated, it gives CASSQDLRGSGYTF.

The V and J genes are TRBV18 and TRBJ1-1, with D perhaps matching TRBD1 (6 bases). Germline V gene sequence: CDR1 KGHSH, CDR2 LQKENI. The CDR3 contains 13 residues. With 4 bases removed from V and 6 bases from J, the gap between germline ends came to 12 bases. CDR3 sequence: CASSLGGGAEAFF. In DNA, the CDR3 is TGTGCCAGCTCACTAGGGGGGGGAGCTGAAGCTTTCTTT.

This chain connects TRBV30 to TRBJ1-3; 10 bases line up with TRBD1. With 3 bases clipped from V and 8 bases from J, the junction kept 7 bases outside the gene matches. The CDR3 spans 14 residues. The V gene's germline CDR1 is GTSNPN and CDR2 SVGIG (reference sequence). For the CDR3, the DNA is TGTGCCTGGAGCGCCGGACAGGGGGGAGACACCATATATTTT. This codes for CAWSAGQGGDTIYF.

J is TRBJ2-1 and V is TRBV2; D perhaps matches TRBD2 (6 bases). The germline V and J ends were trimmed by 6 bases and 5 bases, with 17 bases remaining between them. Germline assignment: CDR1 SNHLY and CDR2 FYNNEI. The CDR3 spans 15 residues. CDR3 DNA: TGTGCCAGCAGCGGCCGGGACTCAACTCACAATGAGCAGTTCTTC. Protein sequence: CASSGRDSTHNEQFF.

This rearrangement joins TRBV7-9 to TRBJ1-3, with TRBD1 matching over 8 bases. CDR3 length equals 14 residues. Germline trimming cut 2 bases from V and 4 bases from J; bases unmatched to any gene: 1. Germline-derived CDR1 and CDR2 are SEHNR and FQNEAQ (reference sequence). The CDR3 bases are TGTGCCAGCAGCTTATCAGGGGGCGGAAACACCATATATTTT. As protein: CASSLSGGGNTIYF.